This T cell receptor (beta chain) was retrieved from a study of radiation and T cells in renal cell carcinoma. Study-wide results and caveats: From baseline, blood top tumor clonotypes peaked at 2 weeks post-radiation.

The time point is: baseline pretreatment blood. Noted treatment: 15 Gy SBRT to primary tumor, nephrectomy 4 weeks later. Radiation-treated patients gave blood at baseline, week 2 and week 4. Clear cell pathology was present in this patient's renal cell carcinoma. Germline loops: CDR1 MNHEY, CDR2 SMNVEV (reference sequence). The CDR3 extends over 16 amino acids. Losses at the gene ends were 5 bases for V and 1 base for J; bases not matched to a gene: 8. Assay used: immunoSEQ multiplex PCR; TCRdb lists only in-frame clones, some missing. The sample gives approximately 100,000 clones, less than 90% of which show up once; over 6% is in the top ten. As to this clone: Its specificity is unknown.

The rearrangement joins TRBV27 to TRBJ2-1; 7 bases match TRBD1. Sequenced here: blood, sampled from a patient whose treatment included radiotherapy and nephrectomy. The TCR originated in a man between 45 and 60 years old with renal cell carcinoma. The CDR3: CASSRIPGGSYNEQFF. For the CDR3, the DNA is TGTGCCAGCAGTCGTATCCCAGGGGGTTCCTACAATGAGCAGTTCTTC.